These T cell receptor beta chains were read from a single sample in a study of shared clonotypes between healthy human individuals. Profiling relied on immunoSEQ multiplex PCR, and the TCRdb table lists in-frame clones only, not all of them. The table has about 1.1 million clones, about four fifths seen once. Sequences were obtained from memory CD4+ T cells from PBMCs. The origin of the receptors is a man younger than 35 in good health. Some clones in this sample may be carry-over from other donors' samples. The CDR3 runs from the conserved cysteine through the conserved F or W. Each record gives: V gene, CDR3 protein.

V gene: TRBV6-5
CDR3 protein: CASSWLGGSTDTQYF

V gene: TRBV29-1
CDR3 protein: CSVKGALTGELFF

V gene: TRBV28
CDR3 protein: CASSSTGTDTQYF

V gene: TRBV2
CDR3 protein: CASSFNSYNEQFF

V gene: TRBV5-1
CDR3 protein: CASSPWTDTGELFF

V gene: TRBV6-1
CDR3 protein: CASIKGDTGELFF

V gene: TRBV28
CDR3 protein: CASSSRPTDTQYF

V gene: TRBV15
CDR3 protein: CATSRANRGEQYF

V gene: TRBV15
CDR3 protein: CATSSGQAYSRSNEQFF

V gene: TRBV29-1
CDR3 protein: CSARTDYGYTF

V gene: TRBV28
CDR3 protein: CASSPRGIAGNTIYF

V gene: TRBV5-1
CDR3 protein: CASSWGQVAGLNEQFF

V gene: TRBV7-2
CDR3 protein: CASSLAPRAASTDTQYF

V gene: TRBV6-6
CDR3 protein: CASSRGGRDTGQQFF

V gene: TRBV10-2
CDR3 protein: CASSDRRQGAGYGYTF

V gene: TRBV28
CDR3 protein: CASSWRVYGYTF

V gene: TRBV27
CDR3 protein: CASSLTPGRDEQYF

V gene: TRBV11-2
CDR3 protein: CASSLGRSWAGELFF

V gene: TRBV7-3
CDR3 protein: CASSLGRGGDTQYF

V gene: TRBV6-1
CDR3 protein: CASTLRGGNTEAFF

V gene: TRBV27
CDR3 protein: CASSPGHAMYNEQFF

V gene: TRBV5-1
CDR3 protein: CASSLAGPTQTHGNTIYF

V gene: TRBV27
CDR3 protein: CASSRGGEQYF

V gene: TRBV7-9
CDR3 protein: CASSLWGRQNYGYTF

V gene: TRBV7-2
CDR3 protein: CASSLGAEYYGYTF

V gene: TRBV5-8
CDR3 protein: CASSLLGQGETQYF